Listed here are 18 T cell receptor beta chains from one sample, sequenced in a study of T cells in localized non-small cell lung cancer. The repertoire was sequenced with immunoSEQ multiplex PCR; TCRdb's copy has only in-frame clones and lacks some. The table lists tens of thousands of clones, around 79% of them singletons. Sample: PBMCs, taken before any cancer treatment. The receptor set was obtained from a woman aged 40-70 years with stage II squamous cell lung carcinoma.

This chain uses TRBV7-6 with TRBJ2-2; D unclear. The V gene's germline CDR1 is SGHVS and CDR2 FNYEAQ. Trimming shortened V by 2 bases and J by 7 bases, and 8 bases separated the two germline ends. The CDR3 is 13 amino acids. CDR3 in DNA: TGTGCCAGCAGCTTAAGAGGTGGCGGGGAGCTGTTTTTT. This codes for CASSLRGGGELFF. The whole variable domain, filled in from reference TRBV7-6 and TRBJ2-2, reads GAGVSQSPRYKVTKRGQDVALRCDPISGHVSLYWYRQALGQGPEFLTYFNYEAQQDKSGLPNDRFSAERPEGSISTLTIQRTEQRDSAMYRCASSLRGGGELFFGEGSRLTVL.

The chain employs TRBV6-5 and TRBJ1-1; 8 nucleotides match TRBD1. This CDR3 region has 12 residues. The germline CDR1 and CDR2 sequences are MNHEY and SVGAGI. The V gene end was trimmed by 6 bases and the J gene end by 6 bases; junction bases not matched to a gene: 3. CDR3 amino acids: CASSPDRAEAFF. The CDR3 bases are TGTGCCAGCAGCCCGGACAGGGCTGAAGCTTTCTTT.

V is TRBV18 and J is TRBJ1-2; D remains ambiguous. The V end lost 4 bases, the J end lost 6 bases, and 12 bases lay between the germline ends. Germline CDR1 reads KGHSH; CDR2 reads LQKENI. The CDR3 extends over 13 amino acids. CDR3 in amino acids: CASSRGDQDGYTF. CDR3 coding DNA: TGTGCCAGCTCACGGGGAGACCAAGATGGCTACACCTTC.

V gene TRBV6-5 combines with J gene TRBJ1-2; no firm D call. V was shortened by 6 bases and J by 3 bases, with 11 bases between the two germline ends. The CDR3 runs to 13 residues. Germline V gene sequence: CDR1 MNHEY, CDR2 SVGAGI. CDR3 sequence reads: CASRGTFHYGYTF. The CDR3 DNA follows: TGTGCCAGCAGGGGCACCTTCCACTATGGCTACACCTTC.

J is TRBJ2-2 and V is TRBV19; weak D call: TRBD2 (5 bases). Trimming removed 2 bases at V and 5 bases at J, with 15 bases between. The germline V gene has CDR1 LNHDA and CDR2 SQIVND (reference sequence). The CDR3 extends over 16 amino acids. The CDR3 region has the DNA TGTGCCAGTAGTATACTTTCCGGGATGTTAACCGGGGAGCTGTTTTTT. It is translated as CASSILSGMLTGELFF. Variable domain in full (rest from reference TRBV19 and TRBJ2-2): DGGITQSPKYLFRKEGQNVTLSCEQNLNHDAMYWYRQDPGQGLRLIYYSQIVNDFQKGDIAEGYSVSREKKESFPLTVTSAQKNPTAFYLCASSILSGMLTGELFFGEGSRLTVL.

This chain connects TRBV19 to TRBJ1-1; D is unclear. The CDR3 is made up of 13 amino acids. Germline loops: CDR1 LNHDA, CDR2 SQIVND (reference sequence). Trimming removed 2 bases at V and 6 bases at J, with 10 bases between. CDR3 residues: CASSISGVPEAFF. The CDR3 nucleotides read TGTGCCAGTAGTATATCAGGAGTCCCTGAAGCTTTCTTT.

The J gene is TRBJ2-1, the V gene TRBV6-5; 10 bases fit TRBD2. Germline assignment: CDR1 MNHEY and CDR2 SVGAGI. Trimming removed 2 bases from V and 8 bases from J; junction bases left unmatched: 9. The CDR3 sequence is 16 residues long. For the CDR3, the DNA is TGTGCCAGCAGTTACATCTTAGCGGGAGGTCCCCATGAGCAGTTCTTC. Translation: CASSYILAGGPHEQFF.

The rearrangement uses TRBV9 and TRBJ1-4; D gene uncertain. The germline V gene encodes CDR1 SGDLS and CDR2 YYNGEE. The ends were cut back, 4 bases at V and 8 bases at J, with 12 bases in the middle. The CDR3 is 13 residues long. Here the CDR3 reads CASSPSPEEKLFF. CDR3 coding DNA: TGTGCCAGCAGCCCCTCCCCAGAGGAAAAACTGTTTTTT.

This clone was seen more than once but under ten times. J is TRBJ1-1 and V is TRBV6-5; TRBD1 matches 11 bases. The J segment lost 3 bases and the V segment lost 2 bases, leaving 5 bases of the junction unmatched. The V gene's germline CDR1 is MNHEY and CDR2 SVGAGI. The CDR3 contains 16 residues. CDR3 nucleotides: TGTGCCAGCAGTTACGCGTCGGACAGGGGGCACACTGAAGCTTTCTTT. Translating it yields CASSYASDRGHTEAFF.

The V and J genes are TRBV7-9 and TRBJ2-1; 11 positions match TRBD2. The ends lost 5 bases at V and 2 bases at J; junction bases unmatched: 5. CDR3 length: 16 amino acids. Germline CDR1 SEHNR, CDR2 FQNEAQ (reference sequence). The CDR3 nucleotides are TGTGCCAGCAGCCGGCAGACTAGCGGGGCCTACAATGAGCAGTTCTTC. Its translation: CASSRQTSGAYNEQFF.

This clone showed up just a few times. This chain connects TRBV4-3 to TRBJ2-4; TRBD1 aligns across 9 bases. Unmatched junction bases numbered 11, after V lost 0 bases and J lost 11 bases. Germline CDR1 is LGHNA and CDR2 is YSLEER. The CDR3 length is 16 residues. The chain's CDR3 is CASSQELLGTGNFQYF. The CDR3 nucleotides read TGCGCCAGCAGCCAAGAGCTCCTCGGGACAGGGAACTTTCAGTACTTC.

The chain's CDR3 is CASSDRQEKLFF. The CDR3 DNA sequence: TGTGCCAGCAGTGACAGACAGGAAAAACTGTTTTTT. The chain is built from TRBV25-1 and TRBJ1-4; D may be TRBD1 (5 bases). CDR1 is MGHDK, CDR2 SYGVNS, per germline. Trimming left V 3 bases short and J 8 bases short, with 7 bases between. The length of the CDR3 is 12 residues.

Turning to this clone: Its ends do not fully match the called genes, so a read error is possible. The chain employs TRBV2 and TRBJ2-3; D unclear. CDR1 and CDR2 (germline): SNHLY, FYNNEI. The CDR3 covers 15 residues. As DNA, the CDR3 is TGTGCCAGCAGGGAAGAGGCGGATTACACAGATACGCAGTATTTT. Its translation is CASREEADYTDTQYF.

By share of the sample, this clone is medium-sized (0.01 to 0.1%). CDR3 sequence (DNA): TGCGCCAGCAGCCCCTATCTGGGCGCCGAGCAAGAGACCCAGTACTTC. This gives the protein CASSPYLGAEQETQYF. The chain uses TRBV4-1 and TRBJ2-5; D ambiguous. V was clipped by 4 bases and J by 2 bases, with 17 bases between them. There are 16 residues in the CDR3. The germline gives CDR1 MGHRA, CDR2 YSYEKL.

This chain connects TRBV28 to TRBJ1-1, with 8 bases matching TRBD1. The CDR3 sequence is 15 residues long. The V gene end was trimmed by 5 bases and the J gene end by 4 bases; junction bases not matched to a gene: 9. CDR1 MDHEN and CDR2 SYDVKM come from the germline V gene. The CDR3 protein is CASSPGAGGLTEAFF. CDR3 sequence (DNA): TGTGCCAGCAGTCCTGGGGCAGGGGGCCTCACTGAAGCTTTCTTT.

The CDR3 region is CASSFSLKTEAFF. As DNA, the CDR3 is TGTGCCAGCAGTTTTAGCCTCAAGACTGAAGCTTTCTTT. The chain links TRBV28 to TRBJ1-1; D unclear. The germline V and J ends were trimmed by 3 bases and 5 bases, with 10 bases remaining between them. This CDR3 region has 13 residues. The germline gives CDR1 MDHEN, CDR2 SYDVKM. The entire variable domain, with the rest obtained from reference TRBV28 and TRBJ1-1, is as follows: DVKVTQSSRYLVKRTGEKVFLECVQDMDHENMFWYRQDPGLGLRLIYFSYDVKMKEKGDIPEGYSVSREKKERFSLILESASTNQTSMYLCASSFSLKTEAFFGQGTRLTVV.

As DNA, the CDR3 is TGTGCCAGCAGTTTACAGGGCGCTCAGCCCCAGCATTTT. Translating it yields CASSLQGAQPQHF. The chain uses TRBV27 and TRBJ1-5; TRBD1 is a possible D gene (5 bases). Germline CDR1 is MNHEY and CDR2 is SMNVEV (reference sequence). Trimming took 2 bases from V and 6 from J, leaving 8 bases between them. This CDR3 has 13 amino acids.

This clone was detected once. V usage is TRBV4-2 and J usage is TRBJ1-6, with 11 bases that match TRBD1. Trimming at V came to 2 bases and at J to 3 bases, leaving 3 bases not matched to a gene. This CDR3 region has 17 residues. Germline V gives CDR1 LGHNA, CDR2 YNFKEQ. The CDR3 sequence is CASSQSGTGGYNSPLHF. CDR3 nucleotide sequence: TGTGCCAGCAGCCAATCCGGGACAGGGGGCTATAATTCACCCCTCCACTTT.